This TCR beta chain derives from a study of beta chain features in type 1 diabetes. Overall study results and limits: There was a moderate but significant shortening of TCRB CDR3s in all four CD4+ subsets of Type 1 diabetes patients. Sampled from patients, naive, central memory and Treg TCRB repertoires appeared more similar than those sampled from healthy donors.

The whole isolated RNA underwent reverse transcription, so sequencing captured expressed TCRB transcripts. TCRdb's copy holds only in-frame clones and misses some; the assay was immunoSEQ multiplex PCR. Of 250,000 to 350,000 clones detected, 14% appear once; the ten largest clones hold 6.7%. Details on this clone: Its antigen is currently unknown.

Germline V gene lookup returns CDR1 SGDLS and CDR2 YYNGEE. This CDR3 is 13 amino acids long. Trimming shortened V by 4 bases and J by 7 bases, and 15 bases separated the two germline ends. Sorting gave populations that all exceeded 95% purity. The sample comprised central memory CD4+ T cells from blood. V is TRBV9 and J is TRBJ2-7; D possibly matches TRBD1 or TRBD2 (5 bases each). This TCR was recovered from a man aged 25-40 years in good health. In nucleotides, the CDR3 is TGTGCCAGCAGCCGACCGGGACGCAGGGAGCAGTACGTC. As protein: CASSRPGRREQYV.